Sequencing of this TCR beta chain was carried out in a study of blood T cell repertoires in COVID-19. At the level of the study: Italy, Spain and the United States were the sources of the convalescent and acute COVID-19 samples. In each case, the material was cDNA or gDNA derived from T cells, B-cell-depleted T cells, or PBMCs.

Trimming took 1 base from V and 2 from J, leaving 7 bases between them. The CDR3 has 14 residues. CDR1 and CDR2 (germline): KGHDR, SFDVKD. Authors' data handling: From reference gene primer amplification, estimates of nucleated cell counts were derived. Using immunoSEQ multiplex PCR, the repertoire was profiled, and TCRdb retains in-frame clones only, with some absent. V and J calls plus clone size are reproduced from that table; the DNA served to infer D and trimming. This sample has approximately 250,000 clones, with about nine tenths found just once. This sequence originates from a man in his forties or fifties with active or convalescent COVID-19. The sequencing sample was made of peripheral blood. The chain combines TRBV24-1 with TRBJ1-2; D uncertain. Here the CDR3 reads CATSDFEVNYGYTF. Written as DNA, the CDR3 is TGTGCCACCAGTGATTTCGAGGTCAACTATGGCTACACCTTC.